This TCR beta chain was retrieved from a study of blood T cell repertoires in COVID-19. As for the study in general: Nucleic acid was either cDNA or gDNA, and it came from T cells, B-cell-depleted T cells, or PBMCs.

As processed by the authors: Scientists estimated how many nucleated cells there were by amplifying reference gene primers. Only in-frame clones appear in the TCRdb table, and some are missing; sequencing was by immunoSEQ multiplex PCR. Clonal size and the V and J genes are those of that table, whereas D and trimming came from the DNA. The profile shows under 50,000 clones, 91% of them singletons. The CDR3 has 16 amino acids. The germline V gene has CDR1 MGHRA and CDR2 YSYEKL. V shed 1 base and J 2 bases; nucleotides not matched to a gene: 7. The chain joins TRBV4-1 to TRBJ2-5; 7 bases fit TRBD2. The TCR was taken from a man aged 65 to 79 with active COVID-19. Sample: peripheral blood. CDR3 in DNA: TGCGCCAGCAGCCAAGCCGTGCGGGGGAGTCAAGAGACCCAGTACTTC. Amino acid sequence: CASSQAVRGSQETQYF.